The 27 T cell receptor beta chains below come from one sample, sequenced in a study of Ad26.COV2.S vaccination and SARS-CoV-2 variants. The table came from immunoSEQ multiplex PCR; TCRdb's copy has only in-frame clones and leaves some out. The data contain hundreds of thousands of clones, 80% to 90% of them singletons. As for treatment: roughly 20 received Ad26.COV2.S at low or high dose, single or two shots; roughly five received placebo; per-sample allocation not given. Samples came from day 63 after the first vaccine or placebo injection. The sample here was peripheral blood, taken in a trial of Ad26.COV2.S vaccine versus placebo. These receptors all come from a person between 18 and 59 years old who received the Ad26.COV2.S COVID-19 vaccine or a placebo.

The V gene is TRBV2, the J gene TRBJ1-4; D not resolved. Germline CDR1 reads SNHLY; CDR2 reads FYNNEI. The CDR3 runs 15 residues. Trimming removed 6 bases from V and 7 bases from J, with 18 bases in between. The CDR3 is CASSSAWIRGEKLFF. The CDR3 nucleotides are TGTGCCAGCAGCTCAGCATGGATACGGGGTGAAAAACTGTTTTTT.

The CDR3 spells CASSDIQVAAFF. The CDR3 DNA reads TGTGCCAGCAGTGACATCCAGGTGGCAGCTTTCTTT. The V gene is TRBV2, the J gene TRBJ1-1; D unresolved. The CDR3 contains 12 residues. V shed 3 bases and J shed 10 bases, with 12 bases lying between them. Germline CDR1 and CDR2: SNHLY and FYNNEI.

The CDR3 loop is CASSYGDLAKNIQYF. The CDR3 DNA reads TGTGCCAGCAGTTATGGGGACCTAGCCAAAAACATTCAGTACTTC. This sequence joins TRBV6-5 and TRBJ2-4; possibly TRBD1 or TRBD2 for D (5 bases each). V was trimmed by 3 bases and J by 0 bases, leaving 9 bases between them. Germline assignment: CDR1 MNHEY and CDR2 SVGAGI. The CDR3 totals 15 residues.

The chain joins TRBV4-1 to TRBJ1-2; D unclear. Germline CDR1 and CDR2: MGHRA and YSYEKL. Between the trimmed V and J ends, which lost 0 bases and 5 bases, there was a span of 10 bases. The CDR3 runs to 14 residues. The DNA of the CDR3 is TGCGCCAGCAGCCAAGAGGATCGGGCGTATGGCTACACCTTC. Its protein product is CASSQEDRAYGYTF.

The chain joins TRBV7-9 to TRBJ1-2, with no clear D. CDR1 SEHNR and CDR2 FQNEAQ come from the germline V gene (reference sequence). This CDR3 has 15 amino acids. V lost 1 base, J lost 0 bases, and 9 bases lay in between. CDR3 sequence: CASSLEAGANYGYTF. CDR3 nucleotide sequence: TGTGCCAGCAGCTTAGAGGCAGGAGCTAACTATGGCTACACCTTC.

This chain uses TRBV9 with TRBJ1-6, with 7 bases fitting TRBD1. Germline lookup yields CDR1 SGDLS and CDR2 YYNGEE. This CDR3 spans 15 amino acids. The V gene end was trimmed by 4 bases and the J gene end by 7 bases; junction bases not matched to a gene: 8. The CDR3: CASSSQTGRNSPLHF. DNA for the CDR3: TGTGCCAGCAGCTCCCAGACAGGGAGGAATTCACCCCTCCACTTT. Together with reference TRBV9 and TRBJ1-6, the CDR3 gives the full variable domain: DSGVTQTPKHLITATGQRVTLRCSPRSGDLSVYWYQQSLDQGLQFLIQYYNGEERAKGNILERFSAQQFPDLHSELNLSSLELGDSALYFCASSSQTGRNSPLHFGNGTRLTVT.

The chain uses TRBV30 and TRBJ1-6; 8 bases align to TRBD1. The CDR3 extends over 14 amino acids. From germline, CDR1 is GTSNPN and CDR2 SVGIG (reference sequence). V shed 6 bases and J 7 bases; nucleotides not matched to a gene: 8. The CDR3: CACWQGAENSPLHF. CDR3 coding DNA: TGTGCCTGCTGGCAGGGGGCGGAAAATTCACCCCTCCACTTT. Supplemented by reference TRBV30 and TRBJ1-6, the full variable domain reads SQTIHQWPATLVQPVGSPLSLECTVEGTSNPNLYWYRQAAGRGLQLLFYSVGIGQISSEVPQNLSASRPQDRQFILSSKKLLLSDSGFYLCACWQGAENSPLHFGNGTRLTVT.

This clone was seen once. This chain connects TRBV5-4 to TRBJ2-5; the match to TRBD2 covers 8 bases. V lost 7 bases, J lost 5 bases, and 7 bases stayed unmatched. Germline CDR1 and CDR2: SGHNT and YYREEE (reference sequence). CDR3 length: 13 amino acids. The CDR3 DNA reads as TGTGCCAGCGCCCGGGGGGGAAGTGAGACCCAGTACTTC. This gives the protein CASARGGSETQYF.

This clone was seen just once. The V call is TRBV3-1 (or the pseudogene TRBV3-2), the J call TRBJ1-4; 9 nucleotides match TRBD1. The junction had 5 bases not matched to a gene; V was cut back by 1 base and J by 8 bases. The CDR3 length is 15 residues. Per the germline V gene, CDR1 is LGHDT and CDR2 is YNNKEL (reference sequence). The CDR3 DNA reads as TGTGCCAGCAGCCAAGGAGGGACAGGGTGGGAAAAACTGTTTTTT. Translating gives CASSQGGTGWEKLFF.

This sequence joins TRBV6-2 or TRBV6-3 and TRBJ1-6; D is undetermined. The germline gives CDR1 MNHEY, CDR2 SVGEGT. V gave up 2 bases and J gave up 6 bases, with 2 bases separating them. The CDR3 has 12 residues. Here the CDR3 DNA reads TGTGCCAGCAGTTACGGTAATTCACCCCTCCACTTT. It translates to CASSYGNSPLHF.

V usage is TRBV5-1 and J usage is TRBJ1-4, with D possibly TRBD1 on 6 matching bases. V lost 0 bases, J lost 6 bases, and 9 bases lay in between. The CDR3 sequence is 14 residues long. The germline V gene encodes CDR1 SGHRS and CDR2 YFSETQ. CDR3 bases: TGCGCCAGCAGCTTGGGGGACACCGATGAAAAACTGTTTTTT. This codes for CASSLGDTDEKLFF. The whole variable domain, remainder taken from reference TRBV5-1 and TRBJ1-4, is KAGVTQTPRYLIKTRGQQVTLSCSPISGHRSVSWYQQTPGQGLQFLFEYFSETQRNKGNFPGRFSGRQFSNSRSEMNVSTLELGDSALYLCASSLGDTDEKLFFGSGTQLSVL.

The rearrangement uses TRBV27 and TRBJ2-3; D not certain. The CDR3 is 13 amino acids. Germline V gene data show CDR1 as MNHEY and CDR2 as SMNVEV (reference sequence). V lost 7 bases, J lost 1 base, and 9 bases lay in between. CDR3 nucleotide sequence: TGTGCCAGCACGTACCGCCGCACAGATACGCAGTATTTT. This encodes CASTYRRTDTQYF.

The V call is TRBV7-2, the J call TRBJ1-2; D might be TRBD1 (5 bases). V gave up 2 bases and J gave up 4 bases, with 14 bases separating them. This CDR3 is 15 amino acids long. Germline CDR1 SGHTA, CDR2 FQGNSA. The CDR3 region has the DNA TGTGCCAGCAGCTTACAGGGTTCCGGTGGCTATGGCTACACCTTC. Translated: CASSLQGSGGYGYTF.

V gene TRBV7-9 combines with J gene TRBJ1-4, with 7 bases matching TRBD1. The ends lost 1 base at V and 4 bases at J; junction bases unmatched: 6. The V gene's germline CDR1 is SEHNR and CDR2 FQNEAQ (reference sequence). This CDR3 contains 16 residues. CDR3 region: CASSLEGSGGNEKLFF. CDR3 sequence (DNA): TGTGCCAGCAGCTTAGAAGGGTCAGGGGGTAATGAAAAACTGTTTTTT.

This clone was detected only a few times. The V call is TRBV9, the J call TRBJ1-6; a possible D gene is TRBD1 (6 bases). With 5 bases removed from V and 6 bases from J, the gap between germline ends came to 21 bases. There are 17 residues in the CDR3. Germline V gives CDR1 SGDLS, CDR2 YYNGEE. The CDR3 sequence is CASSQGPQSYGNSPLHF. CDR3 bases: TGTGCCAGCAGTCAGGGGCCACAAAGTTACGGTAATTCACCCCTCCACTTT.

The chain is built from TRBV7-9 and TRBJ2-7; 9 nucleotides line up with TRBD1. The trim removed 4 bases at V and 3 bases at J, leaving 4 bases unmatched. Germline CDR1 reads SEHNR; CDR2 reads FQNEAQ (reference sequence). The CDR3 totals 14 residues. This CDR3 reads CASSYGTGNYEQYF. The CDR3 bases are TGTGCCAGCAGCTACGGGACAGGGAACTACGAGCAGTACTTC.

This chain joins TRBV9 and TRBJ1-4; D remains unclear. V was cut by 3 bases and J by 5 bases, with 8 bases left in between. Germline loops: CDR1 SGDLS, CDR2 YYNGEE. CDR3 size: 13 residues. The CDR3 sequence is CASSAYSNEKLFF. The CDR3 coding sequence is TGTGCCAGCAGCGCATACTCAAATGAAAAACTGTTTTTT.

This clone was detected once. CDR3 sequence: CASSYILGDYGYTF. CDR3 DNA: TGTGCCAGCAGTTACATTCTTGGGGACTATGGCTACACCTTC. The V gene is TRBV6-6, the J gene TRBJ1-2; D ambiguous. The V and J ends lost 2 bases and 3 bases respectively, with 10 bases between them. The CDR3 extends over 14 amino acids. CDR1 is MNHNY and CDR2 is SVGAGI in the germline V gene (reference sequence).

The DNA of the CDR3 is TGTGCCAGCAGTTTGAAAGTTGCCGGGACAGGGGGATACGAGCAGTACTTC. It is translated as CASSLKVAGTGGYEQYF. The chain combines TRBV5-8 with TRBJ2-7; 11 bases are a match to TRBD1. With 5 bases clipped from V and 4 bases from J, the junction kept 14 bases outside the gene matches. There are 17 residues in the CDR3. Germline CDR1 SGHTS, CDR2 YDEGEE.

This chain links TRBV7-2 with TRBJ2-7; 8 positions match TRBD1. Germline loops: CDR1 SGHTA, CDR2 FQGNSA. V lost 5 bases, J lost 2 bases, and 5 bases stayed unmatched. The CDR3 covers 14 residues. The CDR3 reads CASSPRQGPYEQYF. Here the CDR3 DNA reads TGTGCCAGCAGCCCGAGACAGGGGCCCTACGAGCAGTACTTC.

The CDR3: CASSQAFGGLGEQYF. CDR3 DNA sequence: TGTGCCAGCAGCCAAGCTTTTGGGGGCCTGGGAGAGCAGTACTTC. This chain uses TRBV4-2 with TRBJ2-7, with D maybe TRBD1 (6 bases). CDR3 length equals 15 residues. Between the trimmed V and J ends, which lost 1 base and 7 bases, there was a span of 17 bases. Germline CDR1 LGHNA, CDR2 YNFKEQ.

The gene calls are TRBV13 and TRBJ1-1; D gene ambiguous. Germline V CDR1 and CDR2: PRHDT, FYEKMQ (reference sequence). The CDR3 is 13 amino acids. The ends were cut back, 10 bases at V and 1 base at J, with 13 bases in the middle. This chain's CDR3 is CATLRRGNTEAFF. In nucleotides, the CDR3 is TGTGCCACCCTCCGGCGGGGGAACACTGAAGCTTTCTTT.

V gene TRBV5-4 combines with J gene TRBJ2-3, with no clear D. The germline CDR1 and CDR2 sequences are SGHNT and YYREEE (reference sequence). The CDR3 runs 14 residues. Trimming cost V 0 bases and J 2 bases, with 7 bases left between them. Here the CDR3 reads CASSLDFPTDTQYF. CDR3 DNA: TGTGCCAGCAGCTTGGATTTCCCCACAGATACGCAGTATTTT.

In this sample, this clone turned up a few times. This rearrangement joins TRBV5-6 to TRBJ1-2; the D gene is possibly TRBD1 (5 bases). This CDR3 comprises 13 residues. In germline, CDR1 is SGHDT, CDR2 YYEEEE. Trimming removed 0 bases at V and 7 bases at J, with 10 bases between. The CDR3 sequence is CASSLGAGLGYTF. The CDR3 nucleotides read TGTGCCAGCAGCTTGGGCGCAGGGCTTGGCTACACCTTC. Full variable domain (rest looked up from reference TRBV5-6 and TRBJ1-2): DAGVTQSPTHLIKTRGQQVTLRCSPKSGHDTVSWYQQALGQGPQFIFQYYEEEERQRGNFPDRFSGHQFPNYSSELNVNALLLGDSALYLCASSLGAGLGYTFGSGTRLTVV.

The chain has TRBV3-1 (or the pseudogene TRBV3-2) and TRBJ1-3; the D gene is possibly TRBD1 (6 bases). Looked up from germline, CDR1 is LGHDT and CDR2 is YNNKEL (reference sequence). The CDR3 sequence is 16 residues long. V was cut by 0 bases and J by 7 bases, with 16 bases left in between. The CDR3 spells CASSQDLGQTANTIYF. The CDR3, as DNA: TGTGCCAGCAGCCAAGATCTAGGACAGACAGCGAACACCATATATTTT.

This chain links TRBV19 with TRBJ2-5, with a possible D match to TRBD2 (6 bases). The CDR3 sequence is 13 residues long. Germline CDR1 and CDR2: LNHDA and SQIVND (reference sequence). V lost 5 bases, J lost 3 bases, and 10 bases lay in between. CDR3 region: CASSQWGEETQYF. CDR3 nucleotides: TGTGCCAGTAGTCAATGGGGGGAAGAGACCCAGTACTTC.

The genes are TRBV11-1 and TRBJ1-1, with 7 bases identical to TRBD1. Germline-derived CDR1 and CDR2 are SGHAT and FQDESV (reference sequence). Trimming took 2 bases from V and 6 from J; bases not matched to a gene: 6. The CDR3 contains 14 residues. This chain's CDR3 is CASSLPQGGPEAFF. CDR3 DNA: TGTGCCAGCAGCTTACCCCAGGGGGGGCCTGAAGCTTTCTTT.